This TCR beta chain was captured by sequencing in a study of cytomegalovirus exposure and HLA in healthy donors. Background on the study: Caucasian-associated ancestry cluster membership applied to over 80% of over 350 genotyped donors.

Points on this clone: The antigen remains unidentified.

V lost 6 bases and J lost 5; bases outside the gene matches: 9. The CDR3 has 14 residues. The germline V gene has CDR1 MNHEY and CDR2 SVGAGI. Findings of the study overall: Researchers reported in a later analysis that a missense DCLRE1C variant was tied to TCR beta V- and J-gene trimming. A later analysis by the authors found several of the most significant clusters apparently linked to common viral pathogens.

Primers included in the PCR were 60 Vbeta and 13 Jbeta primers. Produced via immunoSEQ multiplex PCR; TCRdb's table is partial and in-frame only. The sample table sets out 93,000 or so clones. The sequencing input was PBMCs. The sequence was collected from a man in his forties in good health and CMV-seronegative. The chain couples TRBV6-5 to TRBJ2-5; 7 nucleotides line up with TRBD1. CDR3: CASSYLDRVETQYF. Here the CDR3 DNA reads TGTGCCAGCAGCTACCTCGACAGGGTGGAGACCCAGTACTTC.